The T cell receptor (beta chain) described here comes from a study of cytotoxic CD8 clonotypes in ibrutinib-treated CLL (dated by TCRdb to about 2021). Looking at the study overall: In this cohort, 15 patients were treatment-naive and about a dozen were relapsed/refractory, while some 17 had unmutated IGHV. Samples averaged around 280,000 productive templates and some 96,000 productive rearrangements. Every remission and progressive disease sample was obtained while ibrutinib was still being received by the patients. Responses were partial in about 25 patients and complete in 2; after median around 65 months follow-up, about 14 stayed in remission and 12 progressed. Cryopreserved peripheral blood mononuclear cells were obtained prior to treatment, at the time of response, and at either disease progression or sustained remission. Response samples were taken after a median of roughly 12 months on treatment, ranging from about 6 to 36 months. Longitudinal samples were obtainable from about 30% of the roughly 90 participants in the trial. What the work shows at the level of the full study, not this receptor alone: Public clonotypes were rare and either shrank or stayed stable during treatment, and the rise in clonality at ibrutinib response reflected expansion of private clonotypes. Sampling times were not matched between patients in sustained remission and patients whose disease was progressing, and lymph node repertoires were not examined. Clonality rose at ibrutinib response, remained stable during sustained remission, and dropped back toward baseline at progression. Baseline clonality exceeded that of age-matched healthy donors and correlated strongly with circulating CD8+ T-cell counts.

Comments on this clone: This clone's antigen is unknown. The sample holds no much larger clone one base away, and base qualities are not on file.

Each clonotype received, on average, 10x coverage in deep resolution sequencing performed on a MiSeq, where the target depth lay between 1 in 1 million and 1 in 200,000 T cells. TCR beta libraries were generated with the immunoSEQ hsTCRB Kit. In the source study's methods: ImmunoSEQ Data Assistant and ImmunoSEQ Analyzer were used for data analysis, and V, D and J genes were assigned according to IMGT definitions. Clonality, which ranges from 0 to 1, was calculated as one minus the normalized Shannon entropy of productive rearrangement frequencies. Only overrepresented clonotypes making up at least 0.05% of each patient's repertoire were included in the public clonotype analysis. About a dozen age-matched healthy donor repertoires from immuneACCESS served as clonality controls. This is the immuneACCESS table as TCRdb keeps it, with only in-frame sequences that have V and J called. A part of the clones is gone; compared with another copy, unresolved V genes explain less than half, and the rest is unexplained. V, J and clone size derive from that table, while D and trimming were established from the DNA sequence. Here the sample has roughly 300,000 clones; more than 70% occur a single time. The ten top clones hold about 6% of the sample.

Taken from the germline V gene, the CDR1 and CDR2 loops are MGHRA and YSYEKL. V is trimmed back by 4 bases and J by 6 bases, and the junction contains 13 bases that no gene match accounts for. Including the terminal cysteine and phenylalanine, the CDR3 comprises 17 residues. Just the 51-base CDR3 DNA is kept, in frame starting at base 1. The time point label, read with the paper, signifies: progressive disease on ibrutinib. Roughly 1.8 micrograms of genomic DNA were extracted from cryopreserved PBMCs for TCR beta library preparation. Longitudinal blood samples from CLL patients receiving ibrutinib monotherapy were subjected to high-throughput TCR beta sequencing. The patients took part in an open-label, single-center phase 2 trial of ibrutinib monotherapy.

This chain is built from TRBV4-1 and TRBJ2-1, with 9 bases aligning to TRBD2. Sequences were derived from PBMCs, sampled at disease progression, from a patient treated with ibrutinib. This receptor was identified in a human donor with chronic lymphocytic leukemia. The nucleotides read TGCGCCAGCAGCCGTAATAGCGGGAGCTCCTCGGGCAATGAGCAGTTCTTC. Its protein reads: CASSRNSGSSSGNEQFF.